The entry below gives a single T cell receptor beta chain sequence along with its context. The CDR3 consists of 15 residues. The V gene's germline CDR1 is MNHEY and CDR2 SVGAGI. Trimming took 7 bases from V and 2 from J, leaving 12 bases between them. The record originates from a study of blood T cell repertoires in COVID-19. The assay was immunoSEQ multiplex PCR, and TCRdb's table has in-frame clones only and misses some. The sample records around 99,000 clones, over 80% being singletons. The clonotype was recovered from a woman aged 60 to 75 with acute or convalescent COVID-19. Sequencing was carried out using peripheral blood. This chain links TRBV6-5 with TRBJ2-6; TRBD2 is a possible D gene (6 bases). The CDR3 coding sequence is TGTGCCAGCATGGGGGGTCAGACTGGGGCCAACGTCCTGACTTTC. It codes for CASMGGQTGANVLTF.